The sequence of this TCR beta chain was determined in a study of cytomegalovirus exposure and HLA in healthy donors. PCR used 60 Vbeta primers and 13 Jbeta primers. Generated by immunoSEQ multiplex PCR, the TCRdb table keeps only in-frame clones and is missing some. The data show 90,000 to 130,000 clones, 78% seen once. The CDR3 extends over 14 amino acids. Germline trimming cut 1 base from V and 8 bases from J; bases unmatched to any gene: 9. Germline CDR1 and CDR2: GTSNPN and SVGIG (reference sequence). The sequenced sample consisted of PBMCs. V usage is TRBV30 and J usage is TRBJ1-2; TRBD1 matches at 8 bases. The TCR was taken from a woman aged 25 to 45 in good health and CMV-seronegative. The CDR3 DNA reads as TGTGCCTGGAGTGCATCCCAGGGGGCGCAAGGCTACACCTTC. Encoded protein: CAWSASQGAQGYTF.